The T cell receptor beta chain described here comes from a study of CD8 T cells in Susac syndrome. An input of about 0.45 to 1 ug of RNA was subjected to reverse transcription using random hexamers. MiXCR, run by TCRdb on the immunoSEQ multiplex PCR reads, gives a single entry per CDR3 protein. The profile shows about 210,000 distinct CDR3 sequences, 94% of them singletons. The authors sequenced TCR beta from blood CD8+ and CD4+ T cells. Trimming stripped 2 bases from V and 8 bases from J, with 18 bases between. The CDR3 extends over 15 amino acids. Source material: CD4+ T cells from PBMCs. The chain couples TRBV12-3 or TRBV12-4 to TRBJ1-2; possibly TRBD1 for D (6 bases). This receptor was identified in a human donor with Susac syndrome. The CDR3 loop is CASSLYSQGPGGYTF. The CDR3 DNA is TGTGCCAGCAGTTTATATTCACAGGGCCCTGGAGGCTACACCTTC.